The clone carrying this TCR beta chain was seen repeatedly, ten times or more. The length of the CDR3 is 14 residues. Trimming took 5 bases from V and 9 from J, leaving 19 bases between them. This sample is part of a study of T-cell reconstitution after alpha-beta-depleted transplantation in children. The TCRbeta library incorporated unique molecular identifiers. One entry per CDR3 protein results from TCRdb running MiXCR on the PCR reads. The sample holds approximately 200,000 distinct CDR3 sequences, roughly 14% seen once. This rearrangement joins TRBV12-3 or TRBV12-4 to TRBJ1-2; D gene ambiguous. The sample consisted of PBMCs from the stem cell graft donor, taken from the stem cell graft. The clonotype comes from a human donor who donated a stem cell graft to a child with acute lymphoblastic leukemia. CDR3: CASSVGSPLVSYTF. In nucleotides, the CDR3 is TGTGCCAGCAGTGTCGGGTCCCCGCTGGTGAGCTACACCTTC.